This TCR beta chain was identified in a study of Graves' ophthalmopathy and Graves' hyperthyroidism. Study-wide points: For predicting ophthalmopathy progression, the model had more than 60% sensitivity and approximately 72% specificity.

This clonotype showed up many times. Antigen: not known. For repertoire sequencing, the TCR beta CDR3 regions were amplified from RNA transcripts. HTBI-primed first-round RT-PCR preceded second-round multiplex PCR. Each CDR3 protein gets one entry after TCRdb re-called the multiplex PCR reads with MiXCR. The sample lists around 1,000,000 distinct CDR3 sequences; roughly 35% were seen once. This TCR came from an adult man with Graves' hyperthyroidism. Material for sequencing was peripheral blood or thyroid tissue (not recorded which).

The CDR3 reads CASSAGGQGHEQYF. The CDR3 DNA is TGTGCCAGCAGCGCCGGGGGACAGGGCCACGAGCAGTACTTC. This chain connects TRBV9 to TRBJ2-7, with 9 bases identical to TRBD1. Trimming at V came to 3 bases and at J to 5 bases, leaving 6 bases not matched to a gene. The CDR3 is 14 amino acids. Germline V lookup: CDR1 SGDLS, CDR2 YYNGEE.